One sample yielded the 7 T cell receptor beta chains listed below, sequenced in a study of T cell repertoires in cytomegalovirus infection. What these receptors recognize is not known. TCRdb ran MiXCR on the reads and lists one entry per CDR3 protein. The repertoire consists of around 360,000 distinct CDR3 sequences, with about 35% occurring once and the leading ten covering approximately 15%. The input for sequencing was cultured PBMCs, taken from culture after CMV antigen stimulation. These receptors all come from a human donor in good health (CMV status not recorded). Some clones in this sample may be carry-over from other donors' samples.

This clonotype turned up a few times. The rearrangement joins TRBV12-3 or TRBV12-4 to TRBJ1-1; D gene uncertain. Trimming stripped 7 bases from V and 1 base from J, with 13 bases between. This CDR3 has 14 residues. The CDR3 sequence: CASNQANKNTEAFF. The DNA of the CDR3 is TGTGCCAGCAACCAGGCCAATAAGAACACTGAAGCTTTCTTT.

This chain connects TRBV2 to TRBJ2-5, with 9 bases aligning to TRBD2. Unmatched junction bases numbered 4, after V lost 3 bases and J lost 5 bases. Germline CDR1 and CDR2: SNHLY and FYNNEI. The CDR3 is 14 amino acids. The CDR3 nucleotides read TGTGCCAGCAGTGAGACTAGCGGTGGGGAGACCCAGTACTTC. This encodes CASSETSGGETQYF.

Ten or more counts support this clonotype. This chain connects TRBV7-2 to TRBJ1-6; D is undetermined. Per the germline V gene, CDR1 is SGHTA and CDR2 is FQGNSA. This CDR3 spans 13 amino acids. The V end was cut by 2 bases, the J end by 3 bases, with 2 bases between. CDR3 amino acids: CASSLSYNSPLHF. CDR3 nucleotides: TGTGCCAGCAGCTTAAGCTATAATTCACCCCTCCACTTT. Filled out from reference TRBV7-2 and TRBJ1-6, the complete variable domain reads GAGVSQSPSNKVTEKGKDVELRCDPISGHTALYWYRQSLGQGLEFLIYFQGNSAPDKSGLPSDRFSAERTGGSVSTLTIQRTQQEDSAVYLCASSLSYNSPLHFGNGTRLTVT.

This clonotype was detected only a few times. V is TRBV6-2 or TRBV6-3 and J is TRBJ2-5; D is possibly TRBD1 or TRBD2 (5 bases each). The CDR3 spans 15 residues. Trimming left V 0 bases short and J 1 base short, with 9 bases between. Germline V gene lookup returns CDR1 MNHEY and CDR2 SVGEGT. DNA of the CDR3: TGTGCCAGCAGTTACTCAGCAGGGAGCCAAGAGACCCAGTACTTC. Protein product: CASSYSAGSQETQYF.

The chain uses TRBV11-2 and TRBJ1-1, with D perhaps matching TRBD1 (5 bases). V dropped 4 bases and J dropped 0 bases, with 12 bases sitting between them. The CDR3 loop spans 15 amino acids. Germline CDR1 is SGHAT and CDR2 is FQNNGV. The CDR3 loop is CASSSGTHMNTEAFF. CDR3 DNA sequence: TGTGCCAGCAGCTCAGGGACTCACATGAACACTGAAGCTTTCTTT.

V gene TRBV11-3 combines with J gene TRBJ1-6, with D perhaps matching TRBD1 (5 bases). The germline V and J ends were trimmed by 6 bases and 0 bases, with 24 bases remaining between them. Per germline, CDR1 SGHNT and CDR2 YENEEA. This CDR3 spans 20 amino acids. The CDR3 region has the DNA TGTGCCAGCAGGAGACAGAGCTTTGCCCTGTCGAGCTCCTATAATTCACCCCTCCACTTT. The encoded protein is CASRRQSFALSSSYNSPLHF.

This sequence joins TRBV7-2 and TRBJ2-7, with D tentatively TRBD2 (6 bases). The V end was cut by 4 bases, the J end by 1 base, with 20 bases between. The CDR3 loop spans 17 amino acids. Germline values: CDR1 SGHTA, CDR2 FQGNSA. In nucleotides, the CDR3 is TGTGCCAGCAGCTGCGGCCGCTGGCGGGGACTTTCCTACGAGCAGTACGTC. Translated, it gives CASSCGRWRGLSYEQYV.